One sample yielded the 21 T cell receptor beta chains listed below, sequenced in a study of blood T cells in healthy people across ages. Combining a sample-barcoded 5' primer with a J-beta primer mix, a second PCR ran for about 7 to 11 cycles. TCRdb fed the 5' RACE reads into MiXCR, producing one record per CDR3 protein. Found here are over 500,000 distinct CDR3 sequences, under 65% of them singletons; the top ten hold about 14%. The material sequenced was blood. Source of these receptors: a woman of 80 years or more in good health.

This chain connects TRBV7-3 to TRBJ1-1; 7 bases line up with TRBD1. The CDR3 totals 13 residues. Unmatched junction bases numbered 5, after V lost 3 bases and J lost 7 bases. Germline CDR1 reads SGHTA; CDR2 reads FQGTGA. The CDR3 sequence: CASSFDRVSEAFF. The CDR3 DNA reads as TGTGCCAGCAGCTTCGACAGGGTCAGTGAAGCTTTCTTT. The full variable domain, rest sourced from reference TRBV7-3 and TRBJ1-1, is GAGVSQTPSNKVTEKGKYVELRCDPISGHTALYWYRQSLGQGPEFLIYFQGTGAADDSGLPNDRFFAVRPEGSVSTLKIQRTERGDSAVYLCASSFDRVSEAFFGQGTRLTVV.

The chain couples TRBV15 to TRBJ2-7; D is unresolved. Germline CDR1 LNHNV, CDR2 YYDKDF (reference sequence). The CDR3 is 16 residues long. Trimming shortened V by 0 bases and J by 6 bases, and 18 bases separated the two germline ends. The CDR3 bases are TGTGCCACCAGCAGAGATCCCTCGGGTAGGAAAGGCGAGCAGTACTTC. This encodes CATSRDPSGRKGEQYF. Full variable domain (remainder filled in from reference TRBV15 and TRBJ2-7): DAMVIQNPRYQVTQFGKPVTLSCSQTLNHNVMYWYQQKSSQAPKLLFHYYDKDFNNEADTPDNFQSRRPNTSFCFLDIRSPGLGDTAMYLCATSRDPSGRKGEQYFGPGTRLTVT.

This clonotype was observed a single time. CDR3 coding DNA: TGTGCCAGCAGCGTGGGGGAGTCGGGTGGCGAGCAGTACTTC. Translated, it gives CASSVGESGGEQYF. The gene calls are TRBV13 and TRBJ2-4; D may correspond to TRBD1 or TRBD2 (5 bases each). The J call is uncertain, as TRBJ2-7 better fits the DNA end. CDR3 length: 14 amino acids. CDR1 PRHDT and CDR2 FYEKMQ come from the germline V gene (reference sequence).

The table lists this clonotype with a few counts. J is TRBJ1-4 and V is TRBV28, with D perhaps matching TRBD1 (6 bases). CDR1 and CDR2 from the germline V gene are MDHEN and SYDVKM. V lost 3 bases and J lost 10, with 18 bases in between. This CDR3 has 15 amino acids. The DNA for the CDR3 is TGTGCCAGCAGTTTGGGGACAAGCTCCGGCCTAAAACTGTTTTTT. Translation: CASSLGTSSGLKLFF.

This clonotype was counted ten times or more. This chain uses TRBV28 with TRBJ2-1; possibly TRBD1 for D (5 bases). This CDR3 contains 15 residues. Germline loops: CDR1 MDHEN, CDR2 SYDVKM. V was pared by 5 bases and J by 9 bases, with 20 bases between. CDR3 sequence: CASSLRQRPGTEQFF. The CDR3 nucleotides are TGTGCCAGCAGTCTCAGACAGAGGCCGGGCACTGAGCAGTTCTTC. Together with reference TRBV28 and TRBJ2-1, the CDR3 gives the full variable domain: DVKVTQSSRYLVKRTGEKVFLECVQDMDHENMFWYRQDPGLGLRLIYFSYDVKMKEKGDIPEGYSVSREKKERFSLILESASTNQTSMYLCASSLRQRPGTEQFFGPGTRLTVL.

The V call is TRBV12-3 or TRBV12-4, the J call TRBJ2-2; the D call may be TRBD1 or TRBD2 (6 bases each). Trimming pared 6 bases from V and 6 bases from J, leaving 17 bases between. This CDR3 has 15 residues. This CDR3 reads CASRNPRGQAGELFF. The CDR3 DNA reads as TGTGCCAGCAGGAACCCACGGGGGCAGGCCGGGGAGCTGTTTTTT.

The chain has TRBV7-2 and TRBJ2-7; a weak D match, TRBD1 (5 bases). CDR1 and CDR2 (germline): SGHTA, FQGNSA. Trimming removed 2 bases from V and 2 bases from J, with 13 bases in between. This CDR3 has 15 amino acids. The CDR3 bases are TGTGCCAGCAGCTTAAGGGGTGGCGGCACCTACGAGCAGTACTTC. The encoded protein is CASSLRGGGTYEQYF.

The chain joins TRBV4-3 to TRBJ2-5; D is possibly TRBD2 (5 bases). The DNA end is a closer match to TRBJ2-7, so the J assignment may be wrong. The length of the CDR3 is 17 residues. The V gene's germline CDR1 is LGHNA and CDR2 YSLEER. The CDR3 here is CASSQAVSVQRTYEQYF. CDR3 nucleotide sequence: TGCGCCAGCAGCCAGGCAGTTAGCGTACAGAGGACCTACGAGCAGTACTTC.

This clonotype was found many times. The chain combines TRBV2 with TRBJ2-1; 7 positions agree with TRBD1. V lost 6 bases to trimming and J lost 4 bases; unmatched junction nucleotides: 12. The germline gives CDR1 SNHLY, CDR2 FYNNEI. This CDR3 has 16 residues. CDR3 nucleotide sequence: TGTGCCAGCAGCGTCACAGGGGTAGAACCGTACAATGAGCAGTTCTTC. This translates into CASSVTGVEPYNEQFF.

As concerns this clonotype: A read error is possible here, since a much larger clone lies one base away. The chain employs TRBV9 and TRBJ2-1, with TRBD2 identical over 7 bases. Germline-derived CDR1 and CDR2 are SGDLS and YYNGEE. The CDR3 extends over 20 amino acids. Germline trimming cut 3 bases from V and 9 bases from J; bases unmatched to any gene: 27. The CDR3 nucleotides read TGTGCCAGCAGCGGCGTCCTCTTGATTAGCGGGTTCTCCCGGGGGAGTGAGCAGTTCTTC. Translation gives CASSGVLLISGFSRGSEQFF.

Note on this clonotype: Since a much larger clone is just one base distant, this may be a read error. V is TRBV7-2 and J is TRBJ2-7; 9 bases map to TRBD2. The ends lost 2 bases at V and 7 bases at J; junction bases unmatched: 9. CDR3 length: 15 residues. Per germline, CDR1 SGHTA and CDR2 FQGNSA. CDR3 amino acids: CASSLSRLAGYEQYF. The DNA of the CDR3 is TGTGCCAGCAGCTTAAGTAGGCTAGCGGGGTATGAGCAGTACTTC.

This clonotype was counted ten times or more. The genes are TRBV5-1 and TRBJ2-1; D possibly corresponds to TRBD2 (6 bases). The CDR3 spans 18 residues. Germline CDR1 reads SGHRS; CDR2 reads YFSETQ. The V end lost 0 bases, the J end lost 5 bases, and 21 bases lay between the germline ends. CDR3 coding DNA: TGCGCCAGCAGCTTGGAATGGCGCGGGGAAAGAGGAAACAATGAGCAGTTCTTC. Amino acids: CASSLEWRGERGNNEQFF.

Here the CDR3 reads CATLEGGANEKLFF. CDR3 nucleotides: TGTGCCACCTTGGAAGGAGGGGCTAATGAAAAACTGTTTTTT. V is TRBV2 and J is TRBJ1-4; weak D call: TRBD1 (5 bases). Germline CDR1 SNHLY, CDR2 FYNNEI. With 10 bases removed from V and 3 bases from J, the gap between germline ends came to 15 bases. This CDR3 spans 14 amino acids.

The V and J genes are TRBV14 and TRBJ2-4; possible D gene TRBD1, 5 bases. The DNA end is a closer match to TRBJ2-7, so the J assignment may be wrong. The CDR3 is made up of 16 amino acids. CDR1 and CDR2 (germline): SGHDN, FVKESK. The CDR3 protein is CASSQDRTSRHYEQYF. The CDR3 DNA follows: TGTGCCAGCAGCCAAGATCGGACATCCCGCCACTACGAGCAGTACTTC.

This clonotype was seen ten or more times. This chain links TRBV29-1 with TRBJ2-7; no reliable D call. This CDR3 region has 13 residues. V shed 1 base and J shed 3 bases, with 10 bases lying between them. Germline loops: CDR1 SQVTM, CDR2 ANQGSEA. DNA of the CDR3: TGCAGCGTTGAAGGTAAGGTGAACTACGAGCAGTACTTC. It yields the protein CSVEGKVNYEQYF.

This clonotype has at least ten counts. The chain combines TRBV12-3 or TRBV12-4 with TRBJ1-1; possibly TRBD1 for D (5 bases). The V and J ends lost 0 bases and 4 bases respectively, with 12 bases between them. The CDR3 totals 15 residues. The CDR3 sequence: CASSLARLTATEAFF. The CDR3 DNA reads as TGTGCCAGCAGTTTAGCGAGGCTGACAGCCACTGAAGCTTTCTTT.

Turning to this clonotype: This could be a read error, since a much larger clone is one nucleotide away. V is TRBV29-1 and J is TRBJ2-7, with TRBD2 matching 10 bases. The CDR3 is 14 residues long. J gave up 2 bases and V 7 bases, and 8 bases lay outside the gene matches. CDR1 and CDR2 from the germline V gene are SQVTM and ANQGSEA. The CDR3 protein is CSAALAGTPYEQYF. The CDR3, as DNA: TGCAGCGCTGCACTAGCGGGGACCCCCTACGAGCAGTACTTC.

This chain links TRBV4-2 with TRBJ2-1, with D uncertain. The CDR3 runs to 15 residues. The V gene's germline CDR1 is LGHNA and CDR2 YNFKEQ. Trimming shortened V by 0 bases and J by 5 bases, and 11 bases separated the two germline ends. The DNA for the CDR3 is TGTGCCAGCAGCCAAGATGGCCAGCGAGACAATGAGCAGTTCTTC. Protein sequence: CASSQDGQRDNEQFF.

This clonotype was seen only a few times. The chain joins TRBV15 to TRBJ2-1; D possibly matches TRBD1 or TRBD2 (6 bases each). The V gene's germline CDR1 is LNHNV and CDR2 YYDKDF (reference sequence). V gave up 3 bases and J gave up 5 bases, with 14 bases separating them. This CDR3 has 15 amino acids. CDR3 sequence reads: CATSSRTAGNNEQFF. For the CDR3, the DNA is TGTGCCACCAGCAGCAGGACAGCGGGTAACAATGAGCAGTTCTTC.

The chain employs TRBV3-1 and TRBJ2-5; weak D call: TRBD2 (6 bases). V lost 7 bases and J lost 3, with 15 bases in between. Germline loops: CDR1 LGHDT, CDR2 YNNKEL (reference sequence). CDR3 length: 14 residues. In DNA, the CDR3 is TGTGCCAGCACGGAGGGCCTCGTCAAAGAGACCCAGTACTTC. Amino acid sequence: CASTEGLVKETQYF.

Notes on this clonotype: The junction departs from germline at one end; a sequencing error may be responsible. J is TRBJ1-6 and V is TRBV7-9; 7 bases agree with TRBD1. The CDR3 runs 16 residues. Germline V lookup: CDR1 SEHNR, CDR2 FQNEAQ (reference sequence). The CDR3 here is CASSQQQGTGNSPLHF. In nucleotides, the CDR3 is TGTGCCAGCAGCCAACAACAGGGGACCGGGAATTCACCCCTTCACTTT.